This T cell receptor beta chain was captured by sequencing in a study of blood T cell repertoires in COVID-19. Study at large: T cells, B-cell-depleted T cells, or PBMCs provided the cDNA or gDNA that served as material.

Measured with immunoSEQ multiplex PCR; TCRdb has only the in-frame clones, and not every one. The sample lists 300,000 or so clones, 90% occurring once. Ages ranged from about 18 to 100 years, with residence in about two dozen US areas. Cohort assignment relied on participant-reported clinical history. Two negative PCRs, clearance, or symptom resolution characterized the recovered Cohort 3 donors. Trimming removed 6 bases from V and 4 bases from J; junction bases left unmatched: 10. Germline V CDR1 and CDR2: SEHNR, FQNEAQ (reference sequence). This CDR3 region has 15 residues. Material: PBMCs or T cells enriched from blood (not recorded which). The sequence was obtained from a man in his sixties who had recovered from COVID-19. The V and J genes are TRBV7-9 and TRBJ2-5; 8 nucleotides match TRBD1. In DNA form, the CDR3 reads TGTGCCAGCAGGTCACGACAGGGGTCGTTAGAGACCCAGTACTTC. Translated, it gives CASRSRQGSLETQYF. The complete variable domain, with remaining parts taken from reference TRBV7-9 and TRBJ2-5, reads DTGVSQNPRHKITKRGQNVTFRCDPISEHNRLYWYRQTLGQGPEFLTYFQNEAQLEKSRLLSDRFSAERPKGSFSTLEIQRTEQGDSAMYLCASRSRQGSLETQYFGPGTRLLVL.